The 29 T cell receptor beta chains in this list originate from one sample, sequenced in a study of neurological immune-mediated disorders. TCRdb fed the 5' RACE reads into MiXCR, producing one record per CDR3 protein. The repertoire consists of around 130,000 distinct CDR3 sequences, with roughly 3.4% occurring once and the leading ten covering 1% to 1.5%. The material sequenced was PBMCs. The receptor source for this set is a woman aged 25-40 years with multiple sclerosis.

This clonotype was picked up many times. The chain has TRBV5-1 and TRBJ2-7; D is possibly TRBD1 or TRBD2 (5 bases each). The germline gives CDR1 SGHRS, CDR2 YFSETQ. V was pared by 1 base and J by 4 bases, with 12 bases between. CDR3 length: 14 amino acids. CDR3 sequence: CASSLQGPRYEQYF. The CDR3, as DNA: TGCGCCAGCAGCTTGCAGGGACCACGATACGAGCAGTACTTC.

Ten or more counts support this clonotype. The CDR3 nucleotides read TGCAGTGCCCGGGATTTCACCGGGGAGCTGTTTTTT. Amino acids: CSARDFTGELFF. The chain carries TRBV20-1 and TRBJ2-2, with D perhaps matching TRBD2 (5 bases). CDR1 is DFQATT, CDR2 SNEGSKA, per germline (reference sequence). Deletions cut 6 bases from V and 4 bases from J, with 9 bases between. This CDR3 comprises 12 residues.

This clonotype has at least ten counts. V gene TRBV11-2 combines with J gene TRBJ1-1; the D is unclear. V gave up 1 base and J gave up 1 base, with 7 bases separating them. In germline, CDR1 is SGHAT, CDR2 FQNNGV. The CDR3 totals 14 residues. The CDR3 DNA is TGTGCCAGCAGCTTAGCGGGATGGAACACTGAAGCTTTCTTT. It yields the protein CASSLAGWNTEAFF.

This clonotype appeared many times. This chain's CDR3 is CSASHNPSNQPQHF. CDR3 bases: TGCAGTGCTAGCCACAACCCTAGCAATCAGCCCCAGCATTTT. This chain links TRBV20-1 with TRBJ1-5; D is unclear. The CDR3 consists of 14 residues. From germline, CDR1 is DFQATT and CDR2 SNEGSKA (reference sequence). Trimming took 3 bases from V and 0 from J, leaving 9 bases between them.

This clonotype was picked up many times. The J gene is TRBJ2-4, the V gene TRBV9; 10 bases fit TRBD2. The CDR3 totals 16 residues. Losses at the gene ends were 2 bases for V and 6 bases for J; bases not matched to a gene: 8. From germline, CDR1 is SGDLS and CDR2 YYNGEE. The CDR3 sequence is CASSVSSGRWGNIQYF. In nucleotides, the CDR3 is TGTGCCAGCAGCGTTTCTAGCGGGAGATGGGGAAACATTCAGTACTTC.

This clonotype was observed at least ten times. V is TRBV12-3 or TRBV12-4 and J is TRBJ2-2; D might be TRBD1 (6 bases). Trimming took off 5 bases at V and 5 bases at J, with 9 bases between the two ends. This CDR3 contains 13 residues. The CDR3 DNA sequence: TGTGCCAGCAGTCCACAGGGAACCGGGGAGCTGTTTTTT. It encodes CASSPQGTGELFF.

At least ten counts were recorded for this clonotype. The chain joins TRBV5-6 to TRBJ2-3; the D gene is possibly TRBD1 (6 bases). This CDR3 region has 16 residues. The germline V and J ends were trimmed by 0 bases and 2 bases, with 13 bases remaining between them. The germline V gene has CDR1 SGHDT and CDR2 YYEEEE. The CDR3 reads CASSLGGRGITDTQYF. In DNA, the CDR3 is TGTGCCAGCAGCTTGGGGGGCAGGGGAATCACAGATACGCAGTATTTT.

This clonotype was detected only a few times. The genes are TRBV12-3 or TRBV12-4 and TRBJ1-2, with 9 bases matching TRBD1. V shed 4 bases, J shed 5 bases, and the junction held 8 bases outside the gene matches. The CDR3 spans 15 residues. The CDR3 protein is CASSSRTGEEYGYTF. CDR3 DNA sequence: TGTGCCAGCAGTTCAAGGACAGGGGAGGAGTATGGCTACACCTTC.

This clonotype was counted ten times or more. The CDR3 loop is CASSQDRGSLYEQYF. CDR3 sequence (DNA): TGCGCCAGCAGCCAAGATCGTGGGAGTTTATACGAGCAGTACTTC. This chain connects TRBV4-3 to TRBJ2-7, with a weak D call TRBD2 (5 bases). CDR1 LGHNA and CDR2 YSLEER come from the germline V gene. CDR3 length: 15 residues. Trimming removed 0 bases at V and 4 bases at J, with 13 bases between.

The sample holds many counts of this clonotype. The chain couples TRBV5-6 to TRBJ1-2, with D unresolved. Germline V gene lookup returns CDR1 SGHDT and CDR2 YYEEEE. V was clipped by 5 bases and J by 8 bases, with 10 bases between them. This CDR3 has 11 amino acids. The CDR3 sequence is CASSEGFGYTF. In nucleotides, the CDR3 is TGTGCCAGCAGTGAGGGTTTCGGCTACACCTTC.

In its sample, this clonotype was seen many times. The chain carries TRBV7-6 and TRBJ1-3; no definite D call. The CDR3 is made up of 12 amino acids. The germline V gene encodes CDR1 SGHVS and CDR2 FNYEAQ. Trimming took off 6 bases at V and 16 bases at J, with 19 bases between the two ends. The CDR3 nucleotides are TGTGCCAGCAGTTCGCGGACGTCGTCTAAGTATTTT. This translates into CASSSRTSSKYF.

The table lists this clonotype with many counts. CDR3 in DNA: TGCAGCGTCGGACAGGGAAATCAGCCCCAGCATTTT. It encodes CSVGQGNQPQHF. This rearrangement joins TRBV29-1 to TRBJ1-5, with 8 nucleotides matching TRBD1. The trim removed 6 bases at V and 4 bases at J, leaving 2 bases unmatched. Germline V gene sequence: CDR1 SQVTM, CDR2 ANQGSEA. The CDR3 is 12 residues long.

This clonotype was recorded many times. V is TRBV20-1 and J is TRBJ2-1; the D gene is possibly TRBD2 (7 bases). V was cut by 5 bases and J by 7 bases, with 21 bases left in between. The CDR3 length is 15 residues. Germline CDR1 reads DFQATT; CDR2 reads SNEGSKA (reference sequence). For the CDR3, the DNA is TGCAGTGCTGGGGGGGCGGGGAAGGGCAAAAATGAGCAGTTCTTC. Translating it yields CSAGGAGKGKNEQFF.

This clonotype was picked up many times. The chain links TRBV2 to TRBJ2-3; D possibly corresponds to TRBD1 (7 bases). This CDR3 has 18 residues. V lost 5 bases, J lost 3 bases, and 24 bases lay in between. Germline CDR1 reads SNHLY; CDR2 reads FYNNEI. DNA of the CDR3: TGTGCCAGCAGTCTAACATGGGTCGGAGGGGGCGAAACAGATACGCAGTATTTT. The encoded protein is CASSLTWVGGGETDTQYF.

This clonotype has at least ten counts. The chain uses TRBV7-2 and TRBJ2-2, with D perhaps being TRBD1 or TRBD2 (5 bases each). The CDR3 totals 15 residues. CDR1 SGHTA and CDR2 FQGNSA come from the germline V gene. Deletions cut 5 bases from V and 7 bases from J, with 17 bases between. The CDR3 reads CASSRADTTLGELFF. CDR3 nucleotide sequence: TGTGCCAGCAGCCGAGCGGACACTACCCTCGGGGAGCTGTTTTTT. The full variable domain, completed using reference TRBV7-2 and TRBJ2-2, is GAGVSQSPSNKVTEKGKDVELRCDPISGHTALYWYRQSLGQGLEFLIYFQGNSAPDKSGLPSDRFSAERTGGSVSTLTIQRTQQEDSAVYLCASSRADTTLGELFFGEGSRLTVL.

This clonotype was found many times. This chain links TRBV12-3 or TRBV12-4 with TRBJ1-5; D may be TRBD1 (6 bases). V shed 4 bases and J shed 4 bases, with 8 bases lying between them. The CDR3 has 13 residues. CDR3 sequence (DNA): TGTGCCAGCAGTTGGGGGCGGAATCAGCCCCAGCATTTT. Amino acid sequence: CASSWGRNQPQHF.

This clonotype showed up many times. This chain joins TRBV7-2 and TRBJ2-7, with 9 bases matching TRBD2. CDR1 is SGHTA and CDR2 is FQGNSA in the germline V gene. The CDR3 has 16 residues. The junction had 10 bases not matched to a gene; V was cut back by 4 bases and J by 3 bases. The CDR3 sequence: CASSYPQAGGGYEQYF. The CDR3 region has the DNA TGTGCCAGCAGCTACCCCCAGGCGGGAGGGGGCTACGAGCAGTACTTC.

In this sample, this clonotype turned up many times. The chain employs TRBV30 and TRBJ1-6; no clear D gene. Germline assignment: CDR1 GTSNPN and CDR2 SVGIG (reference sequence). Trimming shortened V by 0 bases and J by 14 bases, and 11 bases separated the two germline ends. The CDR3 contains 12 residues. The CDR3 DNA reads TGTGCCTGGAGTGTAGAAGGTCGAGCCCTCCACTTT. As protein: CAWSVEGRALHF.

Ten or more counts support this clonotype. The V call is TRBV7-2, the J call TRBJ2-5; D not resolved. The CDR3 has 13 residues. Germline CDR1 reads SGHTA; CDR2 reads FQGNSA. Trimming took 8 bases from V and 5 from J, leaving 15 bases between them. The CDR3 sequence: CASRASGSETQYF. The CDR3 nucleotides read TGTGCCAGCCGAGCTAGTGGGTCGGAGACCCAGTACTTC.

This clonotype was seen ten or more times. The chain has TRBV25-1 and TRBJ2-7; D is possibly TRBD2 (5 bases). Germline V gene sequence: CDR1 MGHDK, CDR2 SYGVNS. This CDR3 has 17 amino acids. With 4 bases removed from V and 3 bases from J, the gap between germline ends came to 22 bases. The CDR3 DNA reads as TGTGCCAGCAGTGCTACGGGGTTAGTCCCCGGGAACTACGAGCAGTACTTC. Amino acids: CASSATGLVPGNYEQYF.

This clonotype was seen repeatedly, ten times or more. The CDR3: CASSADTGGATEAFF. The CDR3 DNA sequence: TGTGCCAGCAGCGCAGACACAGGGGGCGCGACTGAAGCTTTCTTT. The chain employs TRBV7-9 and TRBJ1-1; the match to TRBD1 covers 9 bases. The CDR3 loop spans 15 amino acids. The trim removed 5 bases at V and 5 bases at J, leaving 9 bases unmatched. The germline V gene has CDR1 SEHNR and CDR2 FQNEAQ (reference sequence).

This clonotype was recorded many times. This chain uses TRBV20-1 with TRBJ2-3; 7 bases are shared with TRBD1. The length of the CDR3 is 12 residues. The junction had 5 bases not matched to a gene; V was cut back by 7 bases and J by 4 bases. Germline V CDR1 and CDR2: DFQATT, SNEGSKA (reference sequence). CDR3 coding DNA: TGCAGTGTAAAACAGGGGTCAGATACGCAGTATTTT. Translating it yields CSVKQGSDTQYF.

Many counts were recorded for this clonotype. The chain links TRBV20-1 to TRBJ2-7; the match to TRBD2 covers 16 bases. Per the germline V gene, CDR1 is DFQATT and CDR2 is SNEGSKA (reference sequence). The trim removed 0 bases at V and 4 bases at J, leaving 9 bases unmatched. This CDR3 region has 18 residues. CDR3 DNA: TGCAGTGCTAGAGATCTAGGGACTAGCGGGAGGGTAGGATACGAGCAGTACTTC. It yields the protein CSARDLGTSGRVGYEQYF.

The chain combines TRBV10-3 with TRBJ1-2; weak D call: TRBD1 (6 bases). The CDR3 is made up of 12 amino acids. Germline V lookup: CDR1 ENHRY, CDR2 SYGVKD. V dropped 8 bases and J dropped 3 bases, with 10 bases sitting between them. The CDR3, as DNA: TGTGCCATCGAACAGGGAGACTATGGCTACACCTTC. Translating it yields CAIEQGDYGYTF.

This clonotype was detected ten times or more. The chain is built from TRBV20-1 and TRBJ1-1, with 9 nucleotides matching TRBD1. Trimming at V came to 3 bases and at J to 6 bases, leaving 14 bases not matched to a gene. CDR3 length: 16 residues. Germline V gives CDR1 DFQATT, CDR2 SNEGSKA (reference sequence). CDR3 nucleotide sequence: TGCAGTGCTAGCCTACCTTCGGGACAGGGATTGCCTGAAGCTTTCTTT. It yields the protein CSASLPSGQGLPEAFF.

In this sample, this clonotype turned up many times. CDR3 amino acids: CASSPRSGNEKLFF. As DNA, the CDR3 is TGTGCCAGCAGCCCGCGGTCAGGGAATGAAAAACTGTTTTTT. The chain recombines TRBV6-1 with TRBJ1-4; weak D call: TRBD1 (5 bases). This CDR3 is 14 amino acids long. The V gene lost 6 bases and the J gene lost 5 bases, with 13 bases spanning the gap. The germline V gene encodes CDR1 MNHNS and CDR2 SASEGT.

In its sample, this clonotype was seen a few times. V gene TRBV5-6 combines with J gene TRBJ2-7; the D is unclear. The V and J ends lost 3 bases and 1 base respectively, with 14 bases between them. This CDR3 contains 15 residues. The germline gives CDR1 SGHDT, CDR2 YYEEEE. CDR3 amino acids: CASSYLGNKSYEQYF. Written as DNA, the CDR3 is TGTGCCAGCAGCTACCTCGGAAACAAATCCTACGAGCAGTACTTC.

Ten or more counts support this clonotype. The V gene is TRBV7-9, the J gene TRBJ2-7; 7 nucleotides match TRBD1. Germline V CDR1 and CDR2: SEHNR, FQNEAQ (reference sequence). The CDR3 sequence is 13 residues long. With 5 bases clipped from V and 3 bases from J, the junction kept 4 bases outside the gene matches. The CDR3 coding sequence is TGTGCCAGCAGCCCGACAGGGAACTACGAGCAGTACTTC. Residues: CASSPTGNYEQYF.

There are many counts of this clonotype. The chain links TRBV7-2 to TRBJ2-3; possible D gene TRBD2, 6 bases. The CDR3 runs 16 residues. V was cut by 4 bases and J by 0 bases, with 14 bases left in between. Per germline, CDR1 SGHTA and CDR2 FQGNSA. CDR3 in DNA: TGTGCCAGCAGCTATCTACGGGACTCTAGCACAGATACGCAGTATTTT. Protein product: CASSYLRDSSTDTQYF.